The source of this TCR beta chain is a study of blood T cell repertoires in COVID-19. Study overall: COVID-19 samples, acute and convalescent, were from the United States, Italy and Spain.

Sequenced by immunoSEQ multiplex PCR; TCRdb stores in-frame clones only, minus some. Altogether roughly 300,000 clones are present, approximately 87% being singletons, with the ten largest covering roughly 5.3%. V lost 0 bases, J lost 4 bases, and 10 bases lay in between. The CDR3 contains 15 residues. Germline CDR1 reads SGHKS; CDR2 reads YYEKEE (reference sequence). Sequencing was performed on PBMCs or T cells enriched from blood (not recorded which). J is TRBJ2-2 and V is TRBV5-5; D is possibly TRBD2 (6 bases). The sequence derives from a woman aged 25 to 39 who had recovered from COVID-19. The CDR3 DNA follows: TGTGCCAGCAGCTTGGTATTGGGGGGCACCGGGGAGCTGTTTTTT. It translates to CASSLVLGGTGELFF.